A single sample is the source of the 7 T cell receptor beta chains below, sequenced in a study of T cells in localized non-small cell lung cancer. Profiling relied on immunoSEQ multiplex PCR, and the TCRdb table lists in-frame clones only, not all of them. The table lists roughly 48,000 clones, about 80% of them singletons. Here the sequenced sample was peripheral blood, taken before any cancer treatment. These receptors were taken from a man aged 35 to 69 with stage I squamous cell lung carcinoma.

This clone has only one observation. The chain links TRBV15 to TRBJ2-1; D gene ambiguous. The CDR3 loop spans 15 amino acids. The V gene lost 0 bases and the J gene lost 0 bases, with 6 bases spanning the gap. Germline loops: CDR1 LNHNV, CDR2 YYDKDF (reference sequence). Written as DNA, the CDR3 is TGTGCCACCAGCAGAGACAGGAGCTCCTACAATGAGCAGTTCTTC. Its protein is CATSRDRSSYNEQFF.

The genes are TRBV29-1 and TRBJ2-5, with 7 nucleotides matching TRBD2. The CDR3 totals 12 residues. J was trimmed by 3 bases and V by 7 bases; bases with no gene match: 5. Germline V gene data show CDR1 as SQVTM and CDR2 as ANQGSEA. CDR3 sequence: CSGTGREETQYF. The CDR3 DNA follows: TGCAGCGGCACGGGGAGGGAAGAGACCCAGTACTTC.

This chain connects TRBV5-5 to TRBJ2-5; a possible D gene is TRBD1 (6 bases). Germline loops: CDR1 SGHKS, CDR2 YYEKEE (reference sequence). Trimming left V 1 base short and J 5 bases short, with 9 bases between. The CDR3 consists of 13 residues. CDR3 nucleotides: TGTGCCAGCAGCTTGACAGGGTCTGAGACCCAGTACTTC. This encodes CASSLTGSETQYF.

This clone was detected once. The CDR3 reads CASSREALRPTSSDTQYF. The CDR3 coding sequence is TGCGCCAGCAGCCGAGAAGCCCTGCGTCCCACTAGCTCAGATACGCAGTATTTT. The chain combines TRBV4-1 with TRBJ2-3, with D possibly TRBD2 on 6 matching bases. Deletions cut 4 bases from V and 4 bases from J, with 24 bases between. Germline assignment: CDR1 MGHRA and CDR2 YSYEKL. The CDR3 totals 18 residues.

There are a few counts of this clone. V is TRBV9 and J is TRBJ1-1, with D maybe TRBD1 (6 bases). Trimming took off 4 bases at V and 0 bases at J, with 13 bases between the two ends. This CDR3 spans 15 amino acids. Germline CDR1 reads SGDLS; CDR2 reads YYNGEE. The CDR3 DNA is TGTGCCAGCAGCACCATGGACAGAGTGAACACTGAAGCTTTCTTT. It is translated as CASSTMDRVNTEAFF.

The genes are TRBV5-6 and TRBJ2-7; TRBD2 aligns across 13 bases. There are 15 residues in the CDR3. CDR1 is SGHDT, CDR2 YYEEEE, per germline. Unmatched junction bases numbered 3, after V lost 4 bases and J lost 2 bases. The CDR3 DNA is TGTGCCAGCAGCGCCGGGACTAGCGGGGCCTACGAGCAGTACTTC. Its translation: CASSAGTSGAYEQYF.

The CDR3 DNA reads TGTGCCAGCAGTCCTCACGGAACGGGAGAGACCCAGTACTTC. Translating gives CASSPHGTGETQYF. The chain uses TRBV6-5 and TRBJ2-5; no clear D. The CDR3 is made up of 14 amino acids. Germline V gene sequence: CDR1 MNHEY, CDR2 SVGAGI. V lost 5 bases and J lost 4, with 14 bases in between.